This TCR beta chain was documented in a study of identical twins. Findings and caveats of the study: Cross-sectional statistics, not tracking of the same donors, supported the conclusions.

This clonotype was found a few times. Its antigen is unknown. V lost 0 bases to trimming and J lost 6 bases, with 12 bases between them. CDR1 and CDR2 (germline): SGHAT, FQNNGV. This CDR3 region has 14 residues. A universal primer site was incorporated via template switching, and the cDNA contained unique molecular identifiers. Each CDR3 protein gets one entry after TCRdb re-called the 5' RACE reads with MiXCR. The table records some 660,000 distinct CDR3 sequences, 8.5% to 9% of them present only once. Another study also made use of these data, one on yellow fever vaccine responses in identical twins. That source reports: Twins' vaccine T cell responses were reported to seem partly convergent and partly personalized.

Sequenced material: PBMCs. This chain joins TRBV11-2 and TRBJ2-7; D perhaps matches TRBD1 (6 bases). The TCR comes from a woman between 18 and 30 years old in good health. The CDR3 loop reads CASSLDRIGGEQYF. DNA for the CDR3: TGTGCCAGCAGCTTAGACCGGATAGGGGGCGAGCAGTACTTC.